The 10 T cell receptor beta chains reported below all come from one sample, sequenced in a study of shared clonotypes between healthy human individuals (TCRdb year 2020). Receptors were amplified or captured by the immunoSEQ multiplex PCR assay. As stored in TCRdb, this immuneACCESS dataset retains in-frame rearrangements with V and J assigned. A fraction of the clones does not appear; measured against another copy, unresolved V genes explain less than half of the discrepancy, and the remainder lacks a known reason. The sample table shows about 750,000 clones, and 80% to 95% are seen once. The ten most abundant clones make up around 24% of the sample. CD8 naive samples consisted of CD45RO-negative cells that were positively selected for CCR7, yielding a CD45RA+CCR7+ population without TemRA cells. The sequenced material came from naive CD8+ T cells sorted from blood. The sample's cell subset or site label, in plain terms: CD45RA+CCR7+. Receptors were obtained from a man aged 30-40 years in good health.

This chain links TRBV2 with TRBJ1-3, with 7 bases lining up with TRBD1. The CDR3 extends over 14 amino acids. V trimming: 10 bases; J trimming: 2 bases; junction bases outside the gene matches: 8. Germline CDR1 SNHLY, CDR2 FYNNEI. Here the CDR3 DNA reads TGTGCCACAAATCAGGGGGGGCCTGGAAACACCATATATTTT. Translating gives CATNQGGPGNTIYF.

The V and J genes are TRBV7-2 and TRBJ2-1, with TRBD2 matching 16 bases. Germline V gene sequence: CDR1 SGHTA, CDR2 FQGNSA. The CDR3 spans 18 residues. Unmatched junction bases numbered 6, after V lost 2 bases and J lost 5 bases. CDR3 amino acids: CASSLMPGTSGRDNEQFF. For the CDR3, the DNA is TGTGCCAGCAGCTTAATGCCCGGGACTAGCGGGAGGGACAATGAGCAGTTCTTC.

J is TRBJ2-7 and V is TRBV5-1; 9 bases line up with TRBD2. V shed 0 bases, J shed 2 bases, and the junction held 9 bases outside the gene matches. The CDR3 has 17 residues. Germline V CDR1 and CDR2: SGHRS, YFSETQ. The CDR3 is CASSLEVAGDTPYEQYF. The CDR3 nucleotides read TGCGCCAGCAGCTTGGAGGTAGCGGGAGATACCCCCTACGAGCAGTACTTC.

The gene calls are TRBV2 and TRBJ2-3; 12 nucleotides line up with TRBD2. In germline, CDR1 is SNHLY, CDR2 FYNNEI. The ends lost 6 bases at V and 7 bases at J; junction bases unmatched: 8. This CDR3 is 15 amino acids long. As DNA, the CDR3 is TGTGCCAGCAGGGGGAGACTAGCGGGAGTGAATACGCAGTATTTT. Protein sequence: CASRGRLAGVNTQYF.

A word on this clone: Relative to the germline gene, one junction end is altered; a read error may explain this. The chain is built from TRBV4-1 and TRBJ1-1; 10 nucleotides line up with TRBD1. CDR1 is MGHRA and CDR2 is YSYEKL in the germline V gene. The CDR3 spans 17 residues. This chain's CDR3 is CASSQDRTGGENTEAFF. The CDR3 coding sequence is TGCGCCAGCAGTCAAGATCGGACAGGGGGGGAAAACACTGAAGCTTTCTTT.

In this sample, this clone turned up once. Other DNA sequences in this sample translate to the same CDR3. The CDR3 here is CASSLSPVYEQYF. The CDR3 DNA is TGTGCCAGCAGTTTATCCCCGGTGTACGAGCAGTACTTC. This rearrangement joins TRBV27 to TRBJ2-7; no firm D call. Trimming stripped 0 bases from V and 4 bases from J, with 7 bases between. Germline lookup yields CDR1 MNHEY and CDR2 SMNVEV (reference sequence). The CDR3 sequence is 13 residues long.

V is TRBV7-2 and J is TRBJ2-5, with 8 bases lining up with TRBD2. V lost 6 bases to trimming and J lost 5 bases; unmatched junction nucleotides: 8. The V gene's germline CDR1 is SGHTA and CDR2 FQGNSA. The CDR3 loop spans 14 amino acids. The CDR3 sequence: CASSIGAGVETQYF. The CDR3 DNA follows: TGTGCCAGCAGTATAGGAGCGGGAGTGGAGACCCAGTACTTC.

The rearrangement uses TRBV7-8 and TRBJ2-7; TRBD2 aligns across 8 bases. The germline CDR1 and CDR2 sequences are SGHVS and FQNEAQ. Unmatched junction bases numbered 6, after V lost 2 bases and J lost 6 bases. This CDR3 is built from 14 residues. For the CDR3, the DNA is TGTGCCAGCAGCTTAAGCGGGAGCAGGCGCGAGCAGTACTTC. Its protein product is CASSLSGSRREQYF.

The V gene is TRBV10-2, the J gene TRBJ2-1, with D possibly matching TRBD1 (6 bases). The germline CDR1 and CDR2 sequences are WSHSY and SAAADI. V was shortened by 7 bases and J by 15 bases, with 16 bases between the two germline ends. The length of the CDR3 is 11 residues. The CDR3 coding sequence is TGCGCCAGCAATACCGGGACACTTTCGTTCTTC. Translation: CASNTGTLSFF.

The chain has TRBV5-4 and TRBJ2-2; TRBD1 is a possible D gene (6 bases). Deletions cut 2 bases from V and 1 base from J, with 15 bases between. The CDR3 totals 17 residues. CDR1 is SGHNT and CDR2 is YYREEE in the germline V gene (reference sequence). The CDR3 DNA reads TGTGCCAGCAGCTTCGATATGGGACATCTGAACACCGGGGAGCTGTTTTTT. Protein product: CASSFDMGHLNTGELFF. Full variable domain (remainder filled in from reference TRBV5-4 and TRBJ2-2): ETGVTQSPTHLIKTRGQQVTLRCSSQSGHNTVSWYQQALGQGPQFIFQYYREEENGRGNFPPRFSGLQFPNYSSELNVNALELDDSALYLCASSFDMGHLNTGELFFGEGSRLTVL.